This is a list of T cell receptor beta chains from one sample in a study of cytomegalovirus exposure and HLA in healthy donors. Here immunoSEQ multiplex PCR was the method, and the copy in TCRdb shows in-frame clones only, minus some. This sample has about 120,000 clones, with around 80% found just once. Sequencing was carried out using PBMCs. These receptor sequences come from a female donor in good health and CMV-seronegative. The CDR3 runs from the conserved cysteine through the conserved F or W. The D gene is left open where the match is weak. For some rows the clone size is stated as once, few or many, or as a class when expanded; others skip it.

NA	TRBV28	TRBJ1-2	TRBD1	TGTGCCAGCAGTCCGAACCCCAGGGGGTTATATGGCTACACCTTC	CASSPNPRGLYGYTF
NA	TRBV7-9	TRBJ2-5	NA	TGTGCCAGCAGCTCTTCAGAGACCCAGTACTTC	CASSSSETQYF
NA	TRBV5-4	TRBJ1-4	NA	TGTGCCAGCAGGAACAGGGATACTAATGAAAAACTGTTTTTT	CASRNRDTNEKLFF
NA	TRBV5-6	TRBJ2-2	NA	TGTGCCAGCAGCTTGGGAGTGAGCACCGGGGAGCTGTTTTTT	CASSLGVSTGELFF
NA	TRBV15	TRBJ2-7	NA	TGTGCCACCAGCAGAGGCCTTGAGGCGAATTACGAGCAGTACTTC	CATSRGLEANYEQYF
few	TRBV5-1	TRBJ1-4	TRBD1	TGCGCCAGCAGCTCAACGACAGGGGACGAGGAAAAACTGTTTTTT	CASSSTTGDEEKLFF
once	TRBV28	TRBJ1-2	NA	TGTGCCAGCAGTTTTCGCCCCGGGACAACTAACTATGGCTACACCTTC	CASSFRPGTTNYGYTF
NA	TRBV27	TRBJ2-2	NA	TGTGCCAGCAGTTTAGGCCAGGGAAACACCGGGGAGCTGTTTTTT	CASSLGQGNTGELFF
NA	TRBV6-1	TRBJ1-1	TRBD1	TGTGCCAGCAGTGGACAGGGGAACACTGAAGCTTTCTTT	CASSGQGNTEAFF
few	TRBV4-1	TRBJ1-5	NA	TGCGCCAGCAGCCAAGAACCGGGGATGAGCAATCAGCCCCAGCATTTT	CASSQEPGMSNQPQHF
NA	TRBV30	TRBJ1-5	NA	TGTGCCTGTGTGGCAGGCAATCAGCCCCAGCATTTT	CACVAGNQPQHF
NA	TRBV2	TRBJ1-2	TRBD1	TGTGCCAGCAGCGTTGACAGGGGAGACGGCTACACCTTC	CASSVDRGDGYTF
once	TRBV5-1	TRBJ2-2	NA	TGCGCCAGCAGCTTACGTCAAACGGACACCGGGGAGCTGTTTTTT	CASSLRQTDTGELFF
NA	TRBV11-3	TRBJ2-7	TRBD1	TGTGCCAGCAGCCTGGGCAGGGGGCACTACGAGCAGTACTTC	CASSLGRGHYEQYF
NA	TRBV7-2	TRBJ2-2	TRBD1	TGTGCCAGCAGCCCATTTCCGACAGGGTTAACCGGGGAGCTGTTTTTT	CASSPFPTGLTGELFF
NA	TRBV28	TRBJ2-7	TRBD2	TGTGCCAGCAGTTTCTTGGGACTAGCGGGAGGATATTACGAGCAGTACTTC	CASSFLGLAGGYYEQYF
NA	TRBV2	TRBJ2-7	TRBD1	TGTGCCAGCAGAATGGGACAGGGTGGCTTCTACGAGCAGTACTTC	CASRMGQGGFYEQYF
once	TRBV20-1	TRBJ2-7	NA	TGCAGTGCTAACAGAGGGACTCGGCAGTACTTC	CSANRGTRQYF
once	TRBV7-2	TRBJ2-1	NA	TGTGCCAGCAGCCTAATGGGGCCCCAGTTCTTC	CASSLMGPQFF
NA	TRBV7-3	TRBJ2-5	TRBD1	TGTGCCAGCAGCATTGGGACAGGGACCCAAGAGACCCAGTACTTC	CASSIGTGTQETQYF
NA	TRBV7-8	TRBJ1-2	TRBD1	TGTGCCAGCAGCTATGCGGGACAGCGGACAAGCTGGCACACCTTC	CASSYAGQRTSWHTF
NA	TRBV7-3	TRBJ2-1	NA	TGTGCCAGCAGCTACGACGTGGGCTCCTTCTACAATGAGCAGTTCTTC	CASSYDVGSFYNEQFF
NA	TRBV28	TRBJ2-2	NA	TGTGCCAGCAGTTTATCATACCAGACAGGTTCACGGGAGCTGTTTTTT	CASSLSYQTGSRELFF
NA	TRBV18	TRBJ2-1	TRBD1	TGTGCCAGCTCACTAGGGGGCGAGGACAATGAGCAGTTCTTC	CASSLGGEDNEQFF
NA	TRBV27	TRBJ2-7	NA	TGTGCCAGCAGTTTAAGTGGCCAGACCTACGAGCAGTACTTC	CASSLSGQTYEQYF
NA	TRBV4-3	TRBJ2-7	TRBD1	TGCGCCAGCAGCCAGGAGACCGGGACAGGAGCCTACGAGCAGTACTTC	CASSQETGTGAYEQYF
NA	TRBV27	TRBJ1-4	TRBD1	TGTGCCAGCAGCTCCGACAGGGAGAGTACTAATGAAAAACTGTTTTTT	CASSSDRESTNEKLFF
NA	TRBV12-5	TRBJ1-1	NA	TGTGCTAGTGGTTTCGAGAGCACTGAAGCTTTCTTT	CASGFESTEAFF
NA	TRBV18	TRBJ2-5	NA	TGTGCCAGCTCACCATCGCCAACCGGCCAAGAGACCCAGTACTTC	CASSPSPTGQETQYF
NA	TRBV28	TRBJ2-5	NA	TGTGCCAGCAGTTGGGGGCCGGGTCGGGAGACCCAGTACTTC	CASSWGPGRETQYF
few	TRBV5-1	TRBJ1-1	NA	TGCGCCAGCAGCTTGGACAGCTCGAACACTGAAGCTTTCTTT	CASSLDSSNTEAFF
NA	TRBV7-2	TRBJ2-5	NA	TGTGCCAGCAGCCCCACGAATGCCGGGGAGACCCAGTACTTC	CASSPTNAGETQYF
NA	TRBV5-6	TRBJ1-4	NA	TGTGCCAGCAGCTTCATGAGCATTGAAAAACTGTTTTTT	CASSFMSIEKLFF
NA	TRBV7-6	TRBJ2-1	NA	TGTGCCAGCAGCTTAGGGCTAGCGCGCTCCTACAATGAGCAGTTCTTC	CASSLGLARSYNEQFF
NA	TRBV29-1	TRBJ2-7	TRBD1	TGCAGCGTTGTTTCGGACAGGTCCGAGCAGTACTTC	CSVVSDRSEQYF
few	TRBV9	TRBJ1-2	NA	TGTGCCAGCAGCGACCCGGTGACAGTAATCTATGGCTACACCTTC	CASSDPVTVIYGYTF
few	TRBV6-5	TRBJ1-3	TRBD1	TGTGCCAGCAGCGTACAGGGGCAGGGAAACACCATATATTTT	CASSVQGQGNTIYF